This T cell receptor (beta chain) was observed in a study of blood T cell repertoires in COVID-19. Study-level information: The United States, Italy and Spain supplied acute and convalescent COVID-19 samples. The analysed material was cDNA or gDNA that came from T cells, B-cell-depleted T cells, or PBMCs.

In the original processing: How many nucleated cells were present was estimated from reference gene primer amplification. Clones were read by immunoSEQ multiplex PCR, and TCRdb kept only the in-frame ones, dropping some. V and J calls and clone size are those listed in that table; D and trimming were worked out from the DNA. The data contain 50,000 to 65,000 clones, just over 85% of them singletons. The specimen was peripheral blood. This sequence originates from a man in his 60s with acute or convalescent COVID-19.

The CDR3 loop is CASSLGFGTGYNEQFF. In DNA, the CDR3 is TGTGCCAGCAGCCTCGGGTTTGGGACAGGATACAATGAGCAGTTCTTC. This chain links TRBV7-3 with TRBJ2-1, with 8 positions matching TRBD1. V lost 5 bases, J lost 4 bases, and 10 bases stayed unmatched. Germline V gene sequence: CDR1 SGHTA, CDR2 FQGTGA. CDR3 length: 16 residues.